This entry lists 3 T cell receptor beta chains sequenced from one sample in a study of blood T cell repertoires in COVID-19. Libraries were prepared by immunoSEQ multiplex PCR; TCRdb keeps only in-frame clonotypes and omits some of them. This table holds some 190,000 clones, about four fifths found once. The sequenced sample consisted of peripheral blood. The origin of the receptors is an older woman with COVID-19, enrolled during active disease.

This chain connects TRBV3-1 (or the pseudogene TRBV3-2) to TRBJ1-5; a weak D match, TRBD1 (5 bases). The length of the CDR3 is 15 residues. Germline CDR1 LGHDT, CDR2 YNNKEL (reference sequence). V shed 2 bases and J shed 5 bases, with 13 bases lying between them. The CDR3 loop reads CASSQFSGADQPQHF. The CDR3 DNA follows: TGTGCCAGCAGCCAATTTAGTGGGGCAGATCAGCCCCAGCATTTT.

Worth noting for this clone: Additional DNA sequences in this sample encode the identical CDR3. The chain recombines TRBV5-1 with TRBJ2-7; D is perhaps TRBD1 (5 bases). Trimming took 3 bases from V and 3 from J, leaving 10 bases between them. The CDR3 is 13 amino acids. Germline-derived CDR1 and CDR2 are SGHRS and YFSETQ. CDR3 residues: CASSWGPSYEQYF. CDR3 nucleotides: TGCGCCAGCAGCTGGGGCCCCAGCTACGAGCAGTACTTC.

This chain uses TRBV14 with TRBJ1-5; D might be TRBD1 (6 bases). Looked up from germline, CDR1 is SGHDN and CDR2 is FVKESK. There are 21 residues in the CDR3. V was clipped by 0 bases and J by 0 bases, with 24 bases between them. DNA for the CDR3: TGTGCCAGCAGCCAAGATTGCCTAAGGGGGACGGAACACTCTAGCAATCAGCCCCAGCATTTT. This translates into CASSQDCLRGTEHSSNQPQHF.